This T cell receptor beta chain was identified during a study of blood T cell repertoires in COVID-19. As for the study in general: The United States, Italy and Spain supplied acute and convalescent COVID-19 samples. PBMCs, B-cell-depleted T cells, or T cells provided the cDNA or gDNA that made up the material.

Germline CDR1 reads MNHEY; CDR2 reads SMNVEV (reference sequence). The CDR3 is 15 residues long. Germline trimming cut 4 bases from V and 2 bases from J; bases unmatched to any gene: 8. As processed by the authors: Amplification with reference gene primers provided the estimates of nucleated cell counts. Libraries were prepared by immunoSEQ multiplex PCR; TCRdb keeps only in-frame clonotypes and omits some of them. The V and J calls and clone size come from that table; D and trimming were worked out from the DNA. The sample lists 250,000 to 350,000 clones; more than 70% were seen once. The sample comprised peripheral blood. V gene TRBV27 combines with J gene TRBJ2-7; 7 bases agree with TRBD1. This sequence originates from a woman aged 50 to 60 with acute or convalescent COVID-19. DNA of the CDR3: TGTGCCAGCAGTTCCACGGGACAGAGCCCCTACGAGCAGTACTTC. Protein sequence: CASSSTGQSPYEQYF.